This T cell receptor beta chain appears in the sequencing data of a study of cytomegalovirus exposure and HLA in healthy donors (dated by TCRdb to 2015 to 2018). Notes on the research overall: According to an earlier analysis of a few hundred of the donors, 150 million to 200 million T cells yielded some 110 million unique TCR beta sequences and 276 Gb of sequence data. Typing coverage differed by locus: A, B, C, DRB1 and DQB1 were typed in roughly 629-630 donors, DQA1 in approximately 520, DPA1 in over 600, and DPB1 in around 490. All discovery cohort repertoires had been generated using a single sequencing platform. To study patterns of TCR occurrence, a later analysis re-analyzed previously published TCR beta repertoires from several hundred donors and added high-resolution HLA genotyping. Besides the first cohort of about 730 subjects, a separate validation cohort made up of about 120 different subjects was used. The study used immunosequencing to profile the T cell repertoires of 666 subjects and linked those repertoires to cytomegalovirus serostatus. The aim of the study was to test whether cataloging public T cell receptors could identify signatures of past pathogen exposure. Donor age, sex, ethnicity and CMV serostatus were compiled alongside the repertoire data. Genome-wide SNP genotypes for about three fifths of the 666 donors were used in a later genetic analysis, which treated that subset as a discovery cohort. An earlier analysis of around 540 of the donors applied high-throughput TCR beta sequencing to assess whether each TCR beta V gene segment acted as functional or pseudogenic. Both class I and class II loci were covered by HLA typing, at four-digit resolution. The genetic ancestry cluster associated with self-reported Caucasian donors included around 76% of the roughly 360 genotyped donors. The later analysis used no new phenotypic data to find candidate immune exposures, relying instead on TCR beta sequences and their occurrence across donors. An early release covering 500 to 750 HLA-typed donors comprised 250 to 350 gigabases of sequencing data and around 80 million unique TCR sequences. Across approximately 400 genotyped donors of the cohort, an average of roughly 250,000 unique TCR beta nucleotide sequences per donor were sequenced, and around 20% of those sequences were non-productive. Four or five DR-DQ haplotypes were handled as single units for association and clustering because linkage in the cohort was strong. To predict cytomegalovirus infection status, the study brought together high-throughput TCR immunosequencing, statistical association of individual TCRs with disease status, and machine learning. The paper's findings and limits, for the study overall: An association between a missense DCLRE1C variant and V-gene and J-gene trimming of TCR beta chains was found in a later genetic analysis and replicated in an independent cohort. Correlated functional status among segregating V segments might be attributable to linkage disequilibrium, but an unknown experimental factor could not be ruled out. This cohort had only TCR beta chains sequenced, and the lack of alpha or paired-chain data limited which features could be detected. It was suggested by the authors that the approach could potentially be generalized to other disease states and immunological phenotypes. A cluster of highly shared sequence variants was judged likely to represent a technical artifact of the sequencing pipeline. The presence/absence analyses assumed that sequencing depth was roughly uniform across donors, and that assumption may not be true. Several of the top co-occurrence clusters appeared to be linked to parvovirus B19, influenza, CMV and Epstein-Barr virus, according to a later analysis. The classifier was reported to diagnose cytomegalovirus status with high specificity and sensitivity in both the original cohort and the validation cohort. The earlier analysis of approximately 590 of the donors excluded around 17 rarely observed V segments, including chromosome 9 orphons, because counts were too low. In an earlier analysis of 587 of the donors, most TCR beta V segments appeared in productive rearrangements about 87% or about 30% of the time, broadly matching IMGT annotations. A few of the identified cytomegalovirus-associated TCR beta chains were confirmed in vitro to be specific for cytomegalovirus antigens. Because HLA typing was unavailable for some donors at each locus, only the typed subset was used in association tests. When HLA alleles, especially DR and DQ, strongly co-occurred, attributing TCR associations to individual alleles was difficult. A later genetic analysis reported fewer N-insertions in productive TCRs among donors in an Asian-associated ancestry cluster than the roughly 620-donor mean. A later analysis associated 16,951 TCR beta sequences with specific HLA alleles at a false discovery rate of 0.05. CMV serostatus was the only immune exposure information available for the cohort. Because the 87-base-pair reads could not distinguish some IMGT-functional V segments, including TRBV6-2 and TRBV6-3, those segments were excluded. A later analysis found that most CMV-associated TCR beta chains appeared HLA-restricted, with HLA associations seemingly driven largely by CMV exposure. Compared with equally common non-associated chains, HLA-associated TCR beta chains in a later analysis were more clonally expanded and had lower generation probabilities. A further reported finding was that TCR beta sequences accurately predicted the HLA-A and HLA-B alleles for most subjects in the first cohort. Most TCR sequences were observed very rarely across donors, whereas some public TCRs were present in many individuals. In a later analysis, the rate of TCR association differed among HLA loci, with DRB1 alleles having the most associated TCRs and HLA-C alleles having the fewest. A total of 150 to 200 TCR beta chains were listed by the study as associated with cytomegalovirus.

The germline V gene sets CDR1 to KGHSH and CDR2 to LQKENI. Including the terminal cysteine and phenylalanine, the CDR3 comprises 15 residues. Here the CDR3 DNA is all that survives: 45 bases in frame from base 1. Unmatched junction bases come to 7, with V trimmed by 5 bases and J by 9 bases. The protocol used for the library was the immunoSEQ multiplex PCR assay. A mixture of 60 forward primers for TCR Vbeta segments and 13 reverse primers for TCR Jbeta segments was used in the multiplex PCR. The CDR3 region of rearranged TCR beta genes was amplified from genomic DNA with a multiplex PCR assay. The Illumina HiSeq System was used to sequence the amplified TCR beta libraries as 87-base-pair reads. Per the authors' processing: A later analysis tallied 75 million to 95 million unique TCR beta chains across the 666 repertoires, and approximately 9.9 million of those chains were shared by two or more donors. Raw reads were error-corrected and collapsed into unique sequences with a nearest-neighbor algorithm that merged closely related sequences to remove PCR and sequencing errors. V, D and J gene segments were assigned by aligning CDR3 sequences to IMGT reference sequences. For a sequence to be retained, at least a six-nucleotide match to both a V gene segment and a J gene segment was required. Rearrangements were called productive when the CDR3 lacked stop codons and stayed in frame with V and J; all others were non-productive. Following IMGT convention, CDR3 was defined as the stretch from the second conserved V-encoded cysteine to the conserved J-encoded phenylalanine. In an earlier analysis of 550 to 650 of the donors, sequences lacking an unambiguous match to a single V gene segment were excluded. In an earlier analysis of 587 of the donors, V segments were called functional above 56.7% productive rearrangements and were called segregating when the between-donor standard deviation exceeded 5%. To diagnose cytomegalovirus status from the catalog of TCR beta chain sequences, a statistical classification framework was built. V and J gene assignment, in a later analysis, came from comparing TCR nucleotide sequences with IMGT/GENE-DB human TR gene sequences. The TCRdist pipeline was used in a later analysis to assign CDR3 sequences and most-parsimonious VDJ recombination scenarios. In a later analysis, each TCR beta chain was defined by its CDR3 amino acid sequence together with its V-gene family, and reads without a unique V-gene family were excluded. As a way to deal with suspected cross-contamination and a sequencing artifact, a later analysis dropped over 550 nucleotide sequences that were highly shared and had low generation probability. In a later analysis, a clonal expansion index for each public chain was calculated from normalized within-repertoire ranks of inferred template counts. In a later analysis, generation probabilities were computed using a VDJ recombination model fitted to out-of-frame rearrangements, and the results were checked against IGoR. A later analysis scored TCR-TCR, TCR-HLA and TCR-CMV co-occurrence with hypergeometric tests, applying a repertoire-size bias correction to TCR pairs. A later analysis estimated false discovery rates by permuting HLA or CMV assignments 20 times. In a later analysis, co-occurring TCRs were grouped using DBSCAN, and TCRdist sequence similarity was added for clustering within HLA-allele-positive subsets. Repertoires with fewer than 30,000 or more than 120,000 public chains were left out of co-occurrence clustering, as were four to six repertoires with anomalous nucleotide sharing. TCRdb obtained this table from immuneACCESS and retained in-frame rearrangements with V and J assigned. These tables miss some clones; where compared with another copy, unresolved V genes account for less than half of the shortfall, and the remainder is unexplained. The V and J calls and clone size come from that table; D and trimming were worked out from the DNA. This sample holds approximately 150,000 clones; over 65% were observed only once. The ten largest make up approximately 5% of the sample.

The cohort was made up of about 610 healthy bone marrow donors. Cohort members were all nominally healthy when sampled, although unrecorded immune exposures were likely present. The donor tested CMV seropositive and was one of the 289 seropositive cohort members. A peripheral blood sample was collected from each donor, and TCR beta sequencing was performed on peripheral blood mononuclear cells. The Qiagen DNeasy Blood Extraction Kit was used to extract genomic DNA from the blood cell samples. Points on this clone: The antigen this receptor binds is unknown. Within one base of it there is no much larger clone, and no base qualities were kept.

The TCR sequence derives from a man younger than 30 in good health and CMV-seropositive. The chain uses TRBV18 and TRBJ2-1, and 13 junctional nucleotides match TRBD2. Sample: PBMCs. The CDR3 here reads CASSAGLAGTSEQFF. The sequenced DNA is TGTGCCAGCTCAGCGGGACTAGCGGGAACCAGTGAGCAGTTCTTC.